A few counts support the clone carrying this T cell receptor beta chain. These data are taken from a study of T-cell reconstitution after alpha-beta-depleted transplantation in children. Preparation of the TCRbeta library was carried out with unique molecular identifiers. TCRdb independently ran MiXCR on the PCR reads; one entry per CDR3 protein. Among more than 200,000 distinct CDR3 sequences listed, about 9.6% were seen once. The CDR3 is 16 residues long. V was clipped by 4 bases and J by 0 bases; unmatched bases: 4. The germline gives CDR1 SGHRS, CDR2 YFSETQ. This clonotype originated in a human donor who donated a stem cell graft to a child with SCID. This material consisted of PBMCs from the stem cell graft donor, taken from the stem cell graft. The V and J genes are TRBV5-1 and TRBJ1-4; 9 bases are a match to TRBD1. The CDR3 nucleotides read TGCGCCAGCAGCCTGACAGGGGGGACAACTAATGAAAAACTGTTTTTT. Its protein is CASSLTGGTTNEKLFF.